This TCR beta chain was sequenced for a study of early stage breast cancer tumors. Data came from immunoSEQ multiplex PCR; TCRdb stores just in-frame clones and leaves some out. The sample includes roughly 57,000 clones, around nine tenths of them seen just once. Germline CDR1 and CDR2: SEHNR and FQNEAQ (reference sequence). Deletions cut 4 bases from V and 6 bases from J, with 12 bases between. The CDR3 is made up of 13 amino acids. Sequenced input: blood. The J gene is TRBJ1-1, the V gene TRBV7-9, with no clear D. The origin of this receptor is a person between 65 and 80 years old with breast cancer. CDR3 protein: CASSSRAVSEAFF. The CDR3, as DNA: TGTGCCAGCAGCTCGAGGGCCGTCTCTGAAGCTTTCTTT. The whole variable domain, filled in from reference TRBV7-9 and TRBJ1-1, reads DTGVSQNPRHKITKRGQNVTFRCDPISEHNRLYWYRQTLGQGPEFLTYFQNEAQLEKSRLLSDRFSAERPKGSFSTLEIQRTEQGDSAMYLCASSSRAVSEAFFGQGTRLTVV.